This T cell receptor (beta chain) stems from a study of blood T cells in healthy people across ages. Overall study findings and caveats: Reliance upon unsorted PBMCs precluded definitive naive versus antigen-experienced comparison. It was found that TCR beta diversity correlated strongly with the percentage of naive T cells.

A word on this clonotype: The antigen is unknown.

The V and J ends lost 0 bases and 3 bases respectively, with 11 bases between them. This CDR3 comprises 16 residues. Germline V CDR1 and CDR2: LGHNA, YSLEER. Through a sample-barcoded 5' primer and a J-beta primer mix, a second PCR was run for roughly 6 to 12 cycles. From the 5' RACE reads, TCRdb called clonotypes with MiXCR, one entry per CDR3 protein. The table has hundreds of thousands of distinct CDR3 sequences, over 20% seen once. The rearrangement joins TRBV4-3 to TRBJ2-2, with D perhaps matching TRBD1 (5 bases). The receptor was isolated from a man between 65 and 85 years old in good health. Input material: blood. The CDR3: CASSQDRDRYTGELFF. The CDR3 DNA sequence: TGCGCCAGCAGCCAAGACAGGGATAGGTACACCGGGGAGCTGTTTTTT.